One T cell receptor (beta chain) is described in this entry. What it binds is not known. The data were obtained in a study of regulatory T cells in long-lasting Graves disease. Study-wide results and caveats: Newly diagnosed patients had higher TCR diversity than persistent Graves' patients did.

Time point of the sample: newly diagnosed GD, antithyroid drugs for less than 3 months. TCR sequences were obtained from RNA taken from PBMCs. Building of the TCR beta libraries involved iRepertoire HTBI primers and Arm-PCR of CDR3 regions. TCRdb used MiXCR to reprocess the multiplex PCR reads, holding one entry per CDR3 protein. Found here are around 330,000 distinct CDR3 sequences, 15% to 20% of them singletons; the top ten hold around 36%. V lost 0 bases, J lost 3 bases, and 4 bases stayed unmatched. CDR1 SGHTA and CDR2 FQGNSA come from the germline V gene. The CDR3 runs 16 residues. The source of this sequence is a female donor with Graves disease. V and J are TRBV7-2 and TRBJ1-3, with 8 bases matching TRBD1. Specimen: peripheral blood mononuclear cells (PBMCs), collected at new diagnosis, from a patient treated with antithyroid drugs. The CDR3 here is CASSLALQGVGNTIYF. CDR3 coding DNA: TGTGCCAGCAGCTTAGCGCTACAGGGGGTTGGAAACACCATATATTTT.